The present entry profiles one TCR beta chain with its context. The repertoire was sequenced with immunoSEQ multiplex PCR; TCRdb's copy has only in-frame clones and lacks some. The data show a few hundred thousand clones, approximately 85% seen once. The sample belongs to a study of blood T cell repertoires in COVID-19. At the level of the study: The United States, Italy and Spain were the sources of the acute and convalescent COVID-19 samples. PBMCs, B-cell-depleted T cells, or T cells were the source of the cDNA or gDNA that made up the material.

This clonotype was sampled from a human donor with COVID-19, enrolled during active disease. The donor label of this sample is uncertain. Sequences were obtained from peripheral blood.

CDR3 residues: CASGTGRTEAFF. The CDR3 DNA follows: TGTGCCAGTGGGACAGGGAGGACTGAAGCTTTCTTT. The chain recombines TRBV7-6 with TRBJ1-1; 9 bases are shared with TRBD1. CDR3 length: 12 residues. V dropped 9 bases and J dropped 5; count of bases not matched to a gene: 4. CDR1 SGHVS and CDR2 FNYEAQ come from the germline V gene.